One sample yielded the 32 T cell receptor beta chains listed below, sequenced in a study of cytomegalovirus exposure and HLA in healthy donors. The PCR employed 60 Vbeta primers together with 13 Jbeta primers. Generated by immunoSEQ multiplex PCR, the TCRdb table keeps only in-frame clones and is missing some. The table has roughly 120,000 clones, roughly two thirds seen once. Sequencing was performed on PBMCs. These receptors all stem from a man aged 25 to 40 in good health and CMV-seropositive.

This rearrangement joins TRBV19 to TRBJ1-2, with D unclear. With 1 base removed from V and 8 bases from J, the gap between germline ends came to 11 bases. Germline assignment: CDR1 LNHDA and CDR2 SQIVND (reference sequence). The CDR3 runs to 13 residues. The CDR3 coding sequence is TGTGCCAGTAGTATAGGGCAGATGATGGGCTACACCTTC. This sequence encodes CASSIGQMMGYTF.

The chain carries TRBV5-1 and TRBJ2-6; no reliable D call. The V end was cut by 2 bases, the J end by 0 bases, with 12 bases between. Germline values: CDR1 SGHRS, CDR2 YFSETQ. The CDR3 is 17 amino acids. The CDR3 region is CASSFSSGNSGANVLTF. The CDR3 DNA reads as TGCGCCAGCAGCTTCAGCTCAGGCAACTCTGGGGCCAACGTCCTGACTTTC.

This chain joins TRBV2 and TRBJ2-5; 16 nucleotides align to TRBD2. The J call could be wrong; TRBJ2-7 is a better fit for the DNA end. This CDR3 spans 17 amino acids. Germline V CDR1 and CDR2: SNHLY, FYNNEI. CDR3 sequence (DNA): TGTGCCGGAAGGATTCCGGGACTAGCGGGAGGGCCCCACGAGCAGTACTTC. The encoded protein is CAGRIPGLAGGPHEQYF.

The chain combines TRBV5-1 with TRBJ2-3, with 11 bases aligning to TRBD2. V trimming: 3 bases; J trimming: 4 bases; junction bases outside the gene matches: 13. The CDR3 length is 18 residues. Germline values: CDR1 SGHRS, CDR2 YFSETQ. Here the CDR3 DNA reads TGCGCCAGCAGCTGGGGGACTAGCGGAGGTGTCAGTGCAGATACGCAGTATTTT. Amino acids: CASSWGTSGGVSADTQYF.

The chain carries TRBV10-3 and TRBJ2-7; 10 bases align to TRBD1. The germline V gene encodes CDR1 ENHRY and CDR2 SYGVKD. V dropped 4 bases and J dropped 6; count of bases not matched to a gene: 3. This CDR3 has 13 amino acids. CDR3 loop: CAISVGTGAEQYF. CDR3 nucleotide sequence: TGTGCCATCAGTGTTGGGACAGGGGCCGAGCAGTACTTC.

The V and J genes are TRBV18 and TRBJ2-1, with a tentative D call TRBD1 (5 bases). V lost 0 bases and J 1 base, leaving 10 bases between the germline ends. The CDR3 runs 16 residues. Germline V gives CDR1 KGHSH, CDR2 LQKENI. The CDR3 coding sequence is TGTGCCAGCTCACCACCAGGGGATTGGTCCTACAATGAGCAGTTCTTC. Amino acid sequence: CASSPPGDWSYNEQFF.

This clone was detected a few times. The gene calls are TRBV9 and TRBJ2-7, with 10 nucleotides matching TRBD2. Trimming removed 0 bases from V and 3 bases from J; junction bases left unmatched: 3. The CDR3 loop spans 15 amino acids. Germline V gene data show CDR1 as SGDLS and CDR2 as YYNGEE. Here the CDR3 reads CASSVASGSIYEQYF. CDR3 nucleotides: TGTGCCAGCAGCGTAGCTAGCGGGAGTATCTACGAGCAGTACTTC.

The chain joins TRBV2 to TRBJ2-3, with unresolved D. CDR3 length: 14 amino acids. CDR1 SNHLY and CDR2 FYNNEI come from the germline V gene. Trimming took 3 bases from V and 4 from J, leaving 11 bases between them. For the CDR3, the DNA is TGTGCCAGCAGTGAGGGTAGCTTCGCAGATACGCAGTATTTT. It is translated as CASSEGSFADTQYF.

This clone was seen more than once but under ten times. V usage is TRBV9 and J usage is TRBJ2-2, with TRBD1 as a possible D gene (6 bases). Germline V CDR1 and CDR2: SGDLS, YYNGEE. There are 16 residues in the CDR3. Between the trimmed V and J ends, which lost 0 bases and 6 bases, there was a span of 15 bases. The CDR3 loop is CASSVAGRGYPGELFF. The CDR3 coding sequence is TGTGCCAGCAGCGTAGCCGGCAGGGGATATCCCGGGGAGCTGTTTTTT. The complete variable domain, with remaining parts taken from reference TRBV9 and TRBJ2-2, reads DSGVTQTPKHLITATGQRVTLRCSPRSGDLSVYWYQQSLDQGLQFLIQYYNGEERAKGNILERFSAQQFPDLHSELNLSSLELGDSALYFCASSVAGRGYPGELFFGEGSRLTVL.

V gene TRBV11-2 combines with J gene TRBJ2-4, with TRBD1 identical over 7 bases. J was trimmed by 4 bases and V by 5 bases; bases with no gene match: 5. Germline-derived CDR1 and CDR2 are SGHAT and FQNNGV. The CDR3 is made up of 14 amino acids. CDR3 protein: CASSVWDRKNIQYF. The CDR3 bases are TGTGCCAGCAGCGTTTGGGACAGAAAAAACATTCAGTACTTC.

The genes are TRBV6-1 and TRBJ1-5, with no clear D. The CDR3 loop spans 13 amino acids. V was cut by 2 bases and J by 6 bases, with 8 bases left in between. Germline lookup yields CDR1 MNHNS and CDR2 SASEGT. CDR3 in DNA: TGTGCCAGCAGTGAACTCTGGCTTCAGCCCCAGCATTTT. Protein sequence: CASSELWLQPQHF.

This chain joins TRBV7-2 and TRBJ1-1; D remains unclear. Germline assignment: CDR1 SGHTA and CDR2 FQGNSA. Trimming cost V 1 base and J 3 bases, with 6 bases left between them. The CDR3 is 13 residues long. The CDR3 sequence: CASSLGPYTEAFF. The DNA of the CDR3 is TGTGCCAGCAGCTTAGGGCCTTACACTGAAGCTTTCTTT.

The chain joins TRBV4-2 to TRBJ2-2, with 11 nucleotides matching TRBD1. This CDR3 comprises 17 residues. Germline V lookup: CDR1 LGHNA, CDR2 YNFKEQ. V gave up 4 bases and J gave up 3 bases; unmatched junction bases: 7. The CDR3 here is CASSRMGQGGHTGELFF. Here the CDR3 DNA reads TGTGCCAGCAGCCGCATGGGACAGGGGGGACACACCGGGGAGCTGTTTTTT.

V and J are TRBV6-5 and TRBJ2-1; 9 bases align to TRBD2. CDR1 is MNHEY, CDR2 SVGAGI, per germline. V gave up 5 bases and J gave up 8 bases; unmatched junction bases: 10. The length of the CDR3 is 15 residues. The CDR3 DNA reads as TGTGCCAGCAGTACAGTAGCGGGAGCTGTGTATGAGCAGTTCTTC. It codes for CASSTVAGAVYEQFF.

The gene calls are TRBV9 and TRBJ1-1; D is perhaps TRBD1 (6 bases). The ends were cut back, 4 bases at V and 2 bases at J, with 15 bases in the middle. The germline V gene has CDR1 SGDLS and CDR2 YYNGEE. The CDR3 is made up of 15 amino acids. As DNA, the CDR3 is TGTGCCAGCAGCCCGAGGCGGGGGGGCAACACTGAAGCTTTCTTT. It is translated as CASSPRRGGNTEAFF. Combining the CDR3 with reference TRBV9 and TRBJ1-1 gives the whole variable domain DSGVTQTPKHLITATGQRVTLRCSPRSGDLSVYWYQQSLDQGLQFLIQYYNGEERAKGNILERFSAQQFPDLHSELNLSSLELGDSALYFCASSPRRGGNTEAFFGQGTRLTVV.

The chain combines TRBV5-1 with TRBJ2-1; tentatively, D is TRBD1 (5 bases). V was pared by 0 bases and J by 6 bases, with 7 bases between. Germline values: CDR1 SGHRS, CDR2 YFSETQ. The CDR3 is made up of 13 amino acids. CDR3 in amino acids: CASSLGQINEQFF. The CDR3 DNA is TGCGCCAGCAGCTTGGGACAGATCAATGAGCAGTTCTTC.

This rearrangement joins TRBV10-3 to TRBJ1-5, with D unclear. Germline V CDR1 and CDR2: ENHRY, SYGVKD. The CDR3 extends over 16 amino acids. V dropped 0 bases and J dropped 7 bases, with 16 bases sitting between them. As DNA, the CDR3 is TGTGCCATCAGTGAGTCGGATGTGGGGAGAGGCCAGCCCCAGCATTTT. Its translation: CAISESDVGRGQPQHF.

The chain has TRBV9 and TRBJ1-2, with D tentatively TRBD1 (5 bases). The CDR3 length is 14 residues. In germline, CDR1 is SGDLS, CDR2 YYNGEE. The germline V and J ends were trimmed by 6 bases and 1 base, with 13 bases remaining between them. CDR3 nucleotides: TGTGCCAGCAATCGCGACAGCAATAACTATGGCTACACCTTC. As protein: CASNRDSNNYGYTF.

V is TRBV19 and J is TRBJ2-5; the match to TRBD1 covers 7 bases. Losses at the gene ends were 9 bases for V and 4 bases for J; bases not matched to a gene: 8. The CDR3 has 13 residues. Germline values: CDR1 LNHDA, CDR2 SQIVND (reference sequence). The CDR3 nucleotides are TGTGCCAGCCAGGAGACAGGGAGAGAGACCCAGTACTTC. Translation gives CASQETGRETQYF.

V and J are TRBV7-6 and TRBJ2-7; 11 bases are shared with TRBD2. The junction had 14 bases not matched to a gene; V was cut back by 5 bases and J by 5 bases. CDR1 is SGHVS, CDR2 FNYEAQ, per germline. This CDR3 region has 17 residues. The CDR3 DNA sequence: TGTGCCAGCAGCCGGACTAGCGGGCGGGGTGGGTATCACGAGCAGTACTTC. Its protein product is CASSRTSGRGGYHEQYF.

The gene calls are TRBV9 and TRBJ2-2, with TRBD2 matching over 9 bases. The CDR3 is made up of 15 amino acids. V shed 4 bases and J 7 bases; nucleotides not matched to a gene: 8. The germline gives CDR1 SGDLS, CDR2 YYNGEE. The CDR3 DNA is TGTGCCAGCAGCCAGGGACTAGCAGGCGTCGGGGAGCTGTTTTTT. It translates to CASSQGLAGVGELFF. Full variable domain (missing parts from reference TRBV9 and TRBJ2-2): DSGVTQTPKHLITATGQRVTLRCSPRSGDLSVYWYQQSLDQGLQFLIQYYNGEERAKGNILERFSAQQFPDLHSELNLSSLELGDSALYFCASSQGLAGVGELFFGEGSRLTVL.

The rearrangement joins TRBV5-1 to TRBJ2-3; TRBD2 is a possible D gene (6 bases). The germline gives CDR1 SGHRS, CDR2 YFSETQ. The CDR3 extends over 15 amino acids. Trimming cost V 2 bases and J 0 bases, with 10 bases left between them. The CDR3 region has the DNA TGCGCCAGCAGCTTCCTTAGCGGAAGCACAGATACGCAGTATTTT. Its protein is CASSFLSGSTDTQYF.

A remark on this clone: Relative to the germline gene, one junction end is altered; a read error may explain this. The rearrangement joins TRBV5-6 to TRBJ2-7; D not resolved. In germline, CDR1 is SGHDT, CDR2 YYEEEE. The CDR3 extends over 13 amino acids. The CDR3 reads CASSLDGAYEQYF. CDR3 nucleotide sequence: TGTGCCAGCAGTTTGGACGGAGCCTACGAGCAGTACTTC.

This sequence joins TRBV7-9 and TRBJ2-7, with 7 bases matching TRBD1. Germline CDR1 is SEHNR and CDR2 is FQNEAQ (reference sequence). This CDR3 is 13 amino acids long. V gave up 5 bases and J gave up 5 bases; unmatched junction bases: 6. The DNA for the CDR3 is TGTGCCAGCAGCCGCGGACAGGAGAACGAGCAGTACTTC. It codes for CASSRGQENEQYF.

With regard to this clone: The sample holds other DNA sequences that translate to the same CDR3. This chain joins TRBV7-9 and TRBJ2-3, with TRBD2 as a possible D gene (6 bases). Deletions cut 5 bases from V and 2 bases from J, with 17 bases between. Per the germline V gene, CDR1 is SEHNR and CDR2 is FQNEAQ (reference sequence). The CDR3 has 16 residues. This CDR3 is CASSRGASGFTDTQYF. In DNA form, the CDR3 reads TGTGCCAGCAGCCGCGGGGCTAGTGGATTCACAGATACGCAGTATTTT.

The CDR3 nucleotides are TGTGCCAGCAGTACCCAAGCGCGACTAGCGGCCTACGAGCAGTACTTC. This encodes CASSTQARLAAYEQYF. The chain employs TRBV28 and TRBJ2-7, with 9 bases aligning to TRBD2. Germline V gene lookup returns CDR1 MDHEN and CDR2 SYDVKM. V trimming: 5 bases; J trimming: 2 bases; junction bases outside the gene matches: 10. This CDR3 contains 16 residues.

The chain combines TRBV5-1 with TRBJ2-7, with 11 bases aligning to TRBD2. The V gene's germline CDR1 is SGHRS and CDR2 YFSETQ. This CDR3 comprises 15 residues. V shed 4 bases and J 1 base; nucleotides not matched to a gene: 4. The CDR3 reads CASSPTSGRSYEQYF. CDR3 sequence (DNA): TGCGCCAGCAGCCCTACTAGCGGGAGATCCTACGAGCAGTACTTC. Drawing the rest from reference TRBV5-1 and TRBJ2-7, the complete variable domain is KAGVTQTPRYLIKTRGQQVTLSCSPISGHRSVSWYQQTPGQGLQFLFEYFSETQRNKGNFPGRFSGRQFSNSRSEMNVSTLELGDSALYLCASSPTSGRSYEQYFGPGTRLTVT.

This clone came up once. This rearrangement joins TRBV4-1 to TRBJ2-5; TRBD2 agrees at 7 bases. The CDR3 sequence is 16 residues long. The germline V gene has CDR1 MGHRA and CDR2 YSYEKL. The V and J ends lost 1 base and 6 bases, in that order; junction bases with no gene match: 11. In DNA form, the CDR3 reads TGCGCCAGCAGCCAAGGGGGGGGTCGGGACGGAAAGACCCAGTACTTC. This translates into CASSQGGGRDGKTQYF.

The rearrangement joins TRBV5-6 to TRBJ2-1; no reliable D call. Between the trimmed V and J ends, which lost 0 bases and 3 bases, there was a span of 10 bases. The CDR3 spans 15 residues. CDR1 and CDR2 from the germline V gene are SGHDT and YYEEEE. In DNA, the CDR3 is TGTGCCAGCAGCTTGGGGGCGAAGCTCTACAATGAGCAGTTCTTC. Translation gives CASSLGAKLYNEQFF.

This clone showed up just a few times. The chain is built from TRBV5-1 and TRBJ2-1; 7 bases map to TRBD2. CDR1 SGHRS and CDR2 YFSETQ come from the germline V gene. The CDR3 is 13 residues long. With 7 bases clipped from V and 0 bases from J, the junction kept 1 base outside the gene matches. The CDR3 DNA reads as TGCGCCAGCGGGAGGGCCTCCTACAATGAGCAGTTCTTC. Amino acids: CASGRASYNEQFF.

The J gene is TRBJ2-5, the V gene TRBV5-4; D unresolved. The end of the DNA aligns better with TRBJ2-7, so the J call may be wrong. The germline V gene encodes CDR1 SGHNT and CDR2 YYREEE (reference sequence). The length of the CDR3 is 13 residues. The chain's CDR3 is CASSPSVAYEQYF. The CDR3 bases are TGTGCCAGCAGCCCGTCGGTAGCCTACGAGCAGTACTTC.

This clone was found once. The rearrangement links TRBV15 to TRBJ2-7; TRBD1 matches 11 bases. Germline V gene lookup returns CDR1 LNHNV and CDR2 YYDKDF (reference sequence). V trimming: 3 bases; J trimming: 7 bases; junction bases outside the gene matches: 11. This CDR3 region has 16 residues. The CDR3 DNA is TGTGCCACCAGCAGGGGGACAGGGGGATCTTTCGGGGAGCAGTACTTC. Its protein product is CATSRGTGGSFGEQYF. The full variable domain, in which reference TRBV15 and TRBJ2-7 provide the parts outside the CDR3, is DAMVIQNPRYQVTQFGKPVTLSCSQTLNHNVMYWYQQKSSQAPKLLFHYYDKDFNNEADTPDNFQSRRPNTSFCFLDIRSPGLGDTAMYLCATSRGTGGSFGEQYFGPGTRLTVT.